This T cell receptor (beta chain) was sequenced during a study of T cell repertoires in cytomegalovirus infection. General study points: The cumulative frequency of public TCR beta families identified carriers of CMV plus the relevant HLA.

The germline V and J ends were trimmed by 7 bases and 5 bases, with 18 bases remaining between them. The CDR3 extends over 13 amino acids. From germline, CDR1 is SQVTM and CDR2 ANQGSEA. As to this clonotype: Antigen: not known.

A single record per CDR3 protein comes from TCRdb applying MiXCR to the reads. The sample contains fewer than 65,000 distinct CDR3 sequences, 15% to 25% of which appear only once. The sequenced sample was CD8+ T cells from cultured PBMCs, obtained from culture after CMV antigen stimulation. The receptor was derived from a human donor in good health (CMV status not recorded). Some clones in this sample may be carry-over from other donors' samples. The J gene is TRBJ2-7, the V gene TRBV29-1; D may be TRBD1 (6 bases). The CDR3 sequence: CSGRTDRTHEQYF. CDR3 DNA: TGCAGCGGACGGACAGACCGGACCCACGAGCAGTACTTC.